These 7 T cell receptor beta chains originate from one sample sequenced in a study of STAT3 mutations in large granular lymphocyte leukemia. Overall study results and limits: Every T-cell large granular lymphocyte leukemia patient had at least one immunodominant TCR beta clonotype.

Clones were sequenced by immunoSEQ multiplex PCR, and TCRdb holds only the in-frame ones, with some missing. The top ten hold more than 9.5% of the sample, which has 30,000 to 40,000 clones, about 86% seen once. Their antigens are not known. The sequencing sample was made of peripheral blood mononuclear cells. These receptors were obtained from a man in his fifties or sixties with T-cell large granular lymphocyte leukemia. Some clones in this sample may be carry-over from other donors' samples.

The CDR3 DNA follows: TGCAGCGTTGACAGGGGTGACATTCAGTACTTC. Its translation is CSVDRGDIQYF. The chain employs TRBV29-1 and TRBJ2-4; D might be TRBD1 (6 bases). Per germline, CDR1 SQVTM and CDR2 ANQGSEA. Trimming left V 3 bases short and J 8 bases short, with 8 bases between. The CDR3 covers 11 residues.

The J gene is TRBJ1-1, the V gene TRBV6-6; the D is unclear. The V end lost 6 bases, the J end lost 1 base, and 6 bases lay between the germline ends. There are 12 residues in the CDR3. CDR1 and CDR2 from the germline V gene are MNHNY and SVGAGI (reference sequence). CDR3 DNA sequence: TGTGCCAGCAGCAAGACGAACACTGAAGCTTTCTTT. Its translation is CASSKTNTEAFF.

The CDR3 region has the DNA TGCGCCAGCAGCGTAGGACAGGGGTCCCACAATGAGCAGTTCTTC. Translation gives CASSVGQGSHNEQFF. The rearrangement uses TRBV5-1 and TRBJ2-1, with 9 bases lining up with TRBD1. The CDR3 runs to 15 residues. Germline CDR1 reads SGHRS; CDR2 reads YFSETQ. The ends lost 4 bases at V and 5 bases at J; junction bases unmatched: 7.

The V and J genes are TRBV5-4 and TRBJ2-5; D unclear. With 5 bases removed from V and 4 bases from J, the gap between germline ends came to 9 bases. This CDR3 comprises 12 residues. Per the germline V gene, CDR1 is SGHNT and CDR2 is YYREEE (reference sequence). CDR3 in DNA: TGTGCCAGCAGGGCGGTAGGAGAGACCCAGTACTTC. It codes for CASRAVGETQYF.

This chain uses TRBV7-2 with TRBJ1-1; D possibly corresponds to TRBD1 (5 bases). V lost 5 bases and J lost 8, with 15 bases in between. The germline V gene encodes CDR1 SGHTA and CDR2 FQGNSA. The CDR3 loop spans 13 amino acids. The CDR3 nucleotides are TGTGCCAGCAGCCCTCGGGGGGGGGAAGAAGCTTTCTTT. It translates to CASSPRGGEEAFF.

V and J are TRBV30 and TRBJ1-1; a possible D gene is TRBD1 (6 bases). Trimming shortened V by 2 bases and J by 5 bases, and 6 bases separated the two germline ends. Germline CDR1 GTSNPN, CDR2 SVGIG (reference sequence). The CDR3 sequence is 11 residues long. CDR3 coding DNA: TGTGCCTGGAGTACAGGGACTGAAGCTTTCTTT. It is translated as CAWSTGTEAFF.

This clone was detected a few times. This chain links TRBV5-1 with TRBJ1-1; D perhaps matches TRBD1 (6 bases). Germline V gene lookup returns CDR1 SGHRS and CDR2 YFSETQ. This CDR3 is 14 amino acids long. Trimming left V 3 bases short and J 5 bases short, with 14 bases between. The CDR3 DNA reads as TGCGCCAGCAGCTCACAAACAGGGAATACTGAAGCTTTCTTT. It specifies CASSSQTGNTEAFF.